Below, 13 T cell receptor beta chains from the same sample are listed, as sequenced in a study of OX40 agonist ivuxolimab in advanced cancers. Using immunoSEQ multiplex PCR, the repertoire was profiled, and TCRdb retains in-frame clones only, with some absent. The sample includes approximately 69,000 clones, 70% to 85% seen only once; the top ten take 0.95% to 1.3%. Sequencing was performed on CD4+ or CD8+ T cells sorted from blood, taken in a trial of the OX40 agonist ivuxolimab. Receptors were obtained from an adult with an advanced solid tumor such as melanoma, head and neck, liver or kidney cancer.

The J gene is TRBJ2-2, the V gene TRBV7-2; TRBD2 matches at 13 bases. V lost 6 bases, J lost 6 bases, and 1 base stayed unmatched. Germline assignment: CDR1 SGHTA and CDR2 FQGNSA. This CDR3 contains 14 residues. The DNA of the CDR3 is TGTGCCAGCAGACTAGCGGGGGGGCCCGGGGAGCTGTTTTTT. Encoded protein: CASRLAGGPGELFF.

This clone was detected a few times. V gene TRBV4-3 combines with J gene TRBJ1-2, with D uncertain. CDR1 is LGHNA, CDR2 YSLEER, per germline. The CDR3 contains 13 residues. V was trimmed by 0 bases and J by 4 bases, leaving 6 bases between them. This chain's CDR3 is CASSQEYSYGYTF. The CDR3 nucleotides are TGCGCCAGCAGCCAAGAATACAGCTATGGCTACACCTTC.

The chain has TRBV19 and TRBJ1-5, with 7 bases matching TRBD1. Losses at the gene ends were 10 bases for V and 4 bases for J; bases not matched to a gene: 7. The CDR3 consists of 13 residues. Germline loops: CDR1 LNHDA, CDR2 SQIVND (reference sequence). Written as DNA, the CDR3 is TGTGCCACCCTGGCAGGGGGTAATCAGCCCCAGCATTTT. It encodes CATLAGGNQPQHF.

The chain has TRBV19 and TRBJ2-2; D is unresolved. Germline lookup yields CDR1 LNHDA and CDR2 SQIVND (reference sequence). Trimming shortened V by 3 bases and J by 6 bases, and 5 bases separated the two germline ends. This CDR3 has 12 amino acids. The CDR3 sequence: CASSMDAGELFF. CDR3 DNA: TGTGCCAGTAGTATGGATGCCGGGGAGCTGTTTTTT.

V gene TRBV6-6 combines with J gene TRBJ1-6, with D perhaps matching TRBD1 (6 bases). Trimming pared 8 bases from V and 5 bases from J, leaving 13 bases between. Per the germline V gene, CDR1 is MNHNY and CDR2 is SVGAGI (reference sequence). The length of the CDR3 is 14 residues. The CDR3 here is CASGGGPDNSPLHF. CDR3 sequence (DNA): TGTGCCAGCGGCGGGGGGCCCGATAATTCACCCCTCCACTTT.

This rearrangement joins TRBV4-3 to TRBJ2-3, with 7 bases lining up with TRBD1. The CDR3 is made up of 15 amino acids. Looked up from germline, CDR1 is LGHNA and CDR2 is YSLEER. The trim removed 1 base at V and 4 bases at J, leaving 5 bases unmatched. CDR3 region: CASSQGRQGADTQYF. CDR3 coding DNA: TGCGCCAGCAGCCAAGGGCGGCAGGGGGCAGATACGCAGTATTTT.

This sequence joins TRBV6-1 and TRBJ1-2; 9 bases align to TRBD1. The J segment lost 8 bases and the V segment lost 2 bases, leaving 6 bases of the junction unmatched. The germline CDR1 and CDR2 sequences are MNHNS and SASEGT. The CDR3 is made up of 14 amino acids. The CDR3 region is CASSEWSDRGGYTF. The CDR3 nucleotides are TGTGCCAGCAGTGAATGGTCAGACAGGGGGGGCTACACCTTC.

The rearrangement links TRBV7-2 to TRBJ2-4; no reliable D call. The CDR3 has 14 amino acids. Germline V gene lookup returns CDR1 SGHTA and CDR2 FQGNSA. The V and J ends lost 5 bases and 0 bases respectively, with 8 bases between them. The CDR3 region is CASSLQRAKNIQYF. CDR3 nucleotides: TGTGCCAGCAGCCTACAGAGAGCCAAAAACATTCAGTACTTC.

V gene TRBV6-6 combines with J gene TRBJ2-2; D might be TRBD1 (6 bases). The germline CDR1 and CDR2 sequences are MNHNY and SVGAGI (reference sequence). The CDR3 has 15 amino acids. The V end lost 6 bases, the J end lost 0 bases, and 11 bases lay between the germline ends. CDR3 protein: CASSPGAPNTGELFF. CDR3 DNA sequence: TGTGCCAGCAGCCCAGGGGCCCCGAACACCGGGGAGCTGTTTTTT.

The V and J genes are TRBV11-2 and TRBJ2-3; 14 bases match TRBD2. The length of the CDR3 is 16 residues. Trimming cost V 5 bases and J 5 bases; bases outside gene matches: 6. Germline CDR1 SGHAT, CDR2 FQNNGV. The CDR3: CASSTGLAGGLDTQYF. DNA for the CDR3: TGTGCCAGCAGCACCGGACTAGCGGGGGGCCTAGATACGCAGTATTTT.

This sequence joins TRBV27 and TRBJ2-5; D gene ambiguous. The CDR3 consists of 15 residues. The V gene's germline CDR1 is MNHEY and CDR2 SMNVEV (reference sequence). V lost 1 base, J lost 5 bases, and 14 bases lay in between. The CDR3 here is CASSLFYRFGETQYF. Here the CDR3 DNA reads TGTGCCAGCAGTTTATTCTATAGATTCGGGGAGACCCAGTACTTC.

CDR3 bases: TGTGCCAGCTCACCAAAGTCAGGGAACTATGGCTACACCTTC. As protein: CASSPKSGNYGYTF. The chain combines TRBV18 with TRBJ1-2; TRBD1 might be the D (5 bases). The ends were cut back, 2 bases at V and 2 bases at J, with 9 bases in the middle. The germline V gene encodes CDR1 KGHSH and CDR2 LQKENI. This CDR3 contains 14 residues.

This sequence joins TRBV2 and TRBJ2-5; D call uncertain. V was clipped by 6 bases and J by 2 bases, with 4 bases between them. Germline V lookup: CDR1 SNHLY, CDR2 FYNNEI. This CDR3 spans 11 amino acids. This chain's CDR3 is CASREQETQYF. The DNA of the CDR3 is TGTGCCAGCAGGGAACAAGAGACCCAGTACTTC.